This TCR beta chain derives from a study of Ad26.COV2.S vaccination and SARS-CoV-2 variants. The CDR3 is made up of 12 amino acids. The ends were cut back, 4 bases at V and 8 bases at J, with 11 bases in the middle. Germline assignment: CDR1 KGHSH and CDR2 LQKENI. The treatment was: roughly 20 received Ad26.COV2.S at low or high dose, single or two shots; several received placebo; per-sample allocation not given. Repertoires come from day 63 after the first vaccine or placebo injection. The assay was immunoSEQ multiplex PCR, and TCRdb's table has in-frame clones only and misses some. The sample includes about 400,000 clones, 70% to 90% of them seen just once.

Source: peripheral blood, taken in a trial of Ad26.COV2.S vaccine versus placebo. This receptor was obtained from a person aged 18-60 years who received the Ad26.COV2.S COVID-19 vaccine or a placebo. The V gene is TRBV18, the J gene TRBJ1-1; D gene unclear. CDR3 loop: CASSHPGGEAFF. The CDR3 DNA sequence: TGTGCCAGCTCACACCCCGGTGGGGAAGCTTTCTTT.